This record looks at one TCR beta chain sequence and its context. Its antigen is still unknown. Within one base of it there is no much larger clone, and no base qualities were kept. This sample stems from a study of T cell repertoires in cytomegalovirus infection (dated by TCRdb to the late 2010s). About the study as a whole: Donor HLA type was relevant to the analysis, as public TCR beta signatures indicated carriage of CMV infection together with the matching HLA type.

Beyond this particular receptor, the publication reports: In both this cohort and an independent cohort of several hundred donors, the cumulative frequency of public TCR beta family members distinguished carriers of CMV infection plus the relevant HLA type. The ex vivo response was dominated by HLA-C-restricted CMV-specific TCR beta clonotypes, and the single most frequent clonotype in two of eight donors was supplied by these HLA-C-restricted clonotypes.

The germline V gene supplies CDR1 SGHTA and CDR2 FQGNSA. V is shortened by 3 bases, J by 9 bases, and the region joining them spans 18 bases. Taken from cysteine to phenylalanine, the CDR3 has 15 residues. Only CDR3 DNA remains: 45 bases, in frame from the first base. Sequenced using an Illumina HiSeq 1500. In-frame beta chains were kept once TCRdb had trimmed the public reads at Q25 with fastp and called clones with MiXCR. Duplicate CDR3 protein sequences are folded into a single record with the most common DNA and genes. For this sample there are tens of thousands of distinct CDR3 sequences; 20% to 25% appear just once. The ten biggest clones cover around 20% of the sample.

The sequence links TRBV7-2 to TRBJ2-1, with a tentative D gene TRBD2 over 5 matching bases. This TCR was recovered from a human donor in good health (CMV status not recorded). Some clones in this sample may be carry-over from other donors' samples. The sample taken for sequencing was PBMCs, sequenced either directly or after in vitro stimulation (not recorded which). The DNA is as follows: TGTGCCAGCAGCTTTGGCGGGCTAAACGGCGGTGAGCAGTTCTTC. It encodes CASSFGGLNGGEQFF.